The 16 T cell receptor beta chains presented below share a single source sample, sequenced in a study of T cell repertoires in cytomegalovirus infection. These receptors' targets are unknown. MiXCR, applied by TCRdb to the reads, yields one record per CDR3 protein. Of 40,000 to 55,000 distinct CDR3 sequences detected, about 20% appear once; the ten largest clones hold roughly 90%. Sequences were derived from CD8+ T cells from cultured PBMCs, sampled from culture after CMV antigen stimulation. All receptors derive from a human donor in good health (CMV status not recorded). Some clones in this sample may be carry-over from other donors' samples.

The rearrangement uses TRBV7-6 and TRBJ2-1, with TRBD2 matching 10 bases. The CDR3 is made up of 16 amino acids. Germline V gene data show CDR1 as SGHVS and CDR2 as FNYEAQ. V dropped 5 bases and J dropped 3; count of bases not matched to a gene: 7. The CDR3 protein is CASSRTSGDLYNEQFF. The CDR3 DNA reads TGTGCCAGCAGCAGAACTAGCGGGGACCTCTACAATGAGCAGTTCTTC.

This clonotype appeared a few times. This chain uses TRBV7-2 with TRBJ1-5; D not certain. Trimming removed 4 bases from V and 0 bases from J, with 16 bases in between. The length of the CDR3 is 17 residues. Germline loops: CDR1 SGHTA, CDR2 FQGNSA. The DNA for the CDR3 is TGTGCCAGCAGCTCTTACGTCATGTCGGGTAGCAATCAGCCCCAGCATTTT. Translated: CASSSYVMSGSNQPQHF.

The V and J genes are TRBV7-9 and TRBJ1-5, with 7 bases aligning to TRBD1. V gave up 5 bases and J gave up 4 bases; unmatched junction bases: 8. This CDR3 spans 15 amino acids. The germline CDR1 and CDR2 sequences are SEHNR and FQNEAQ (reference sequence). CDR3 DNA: TGTGCCAGCAGCACCTCGGACAGGAATAATCAGCCCCAGCATTTT. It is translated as CASSTSDRNNQPQHF.

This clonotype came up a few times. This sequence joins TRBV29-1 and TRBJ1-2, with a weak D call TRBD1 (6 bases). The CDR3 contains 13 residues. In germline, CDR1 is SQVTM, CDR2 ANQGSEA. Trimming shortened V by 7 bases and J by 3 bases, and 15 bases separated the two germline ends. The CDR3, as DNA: TGCAGCGGGACAGAACTTCTAGACTATGGCTACACCTTC. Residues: CSGTELLDYGYTF.

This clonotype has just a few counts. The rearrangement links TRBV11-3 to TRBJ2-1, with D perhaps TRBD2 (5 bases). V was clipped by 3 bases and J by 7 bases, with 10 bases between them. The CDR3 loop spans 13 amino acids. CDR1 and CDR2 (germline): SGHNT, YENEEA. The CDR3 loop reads CASSLAEGNEQFF. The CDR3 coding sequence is TGTGCCAGCAGCTTGGCAGAGGGTAATGAGCAGTTCTTC.

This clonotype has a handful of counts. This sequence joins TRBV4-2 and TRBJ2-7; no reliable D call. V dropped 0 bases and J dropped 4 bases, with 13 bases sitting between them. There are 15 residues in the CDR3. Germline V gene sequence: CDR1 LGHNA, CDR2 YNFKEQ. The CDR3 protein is CASSQDPVGVYEQYF. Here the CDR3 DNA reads TGTGCCAGCAGCCAAGATCCGGTTGGGGTGTACGAGCAGTACTTC.

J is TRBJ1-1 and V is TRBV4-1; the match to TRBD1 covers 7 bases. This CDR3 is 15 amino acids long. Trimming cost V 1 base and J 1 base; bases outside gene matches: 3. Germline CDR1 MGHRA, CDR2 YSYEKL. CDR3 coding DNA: TGCGCCAGCAGCCAAGGACAGGGATCGAACACTGAAGCTTTCTTT. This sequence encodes CASSQGQGSNTEAFF.

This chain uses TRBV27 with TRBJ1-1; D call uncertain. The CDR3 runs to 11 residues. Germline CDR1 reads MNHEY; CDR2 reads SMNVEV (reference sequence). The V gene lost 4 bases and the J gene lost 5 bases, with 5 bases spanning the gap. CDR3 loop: CASSSETEAFF. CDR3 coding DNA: TGTGCCAGCAGTTCGGAGACTGAAGCTTTCTTT.

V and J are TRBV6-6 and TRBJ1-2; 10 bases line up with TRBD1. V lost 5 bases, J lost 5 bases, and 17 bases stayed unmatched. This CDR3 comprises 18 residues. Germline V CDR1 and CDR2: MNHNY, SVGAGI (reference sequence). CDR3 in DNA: TGTGCCAGCAGTGCCATGACAGGGGGCGGAAGGCAAGGATATGGCTACACCTTC. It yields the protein CASSAMTGGGRQGYGYTF.

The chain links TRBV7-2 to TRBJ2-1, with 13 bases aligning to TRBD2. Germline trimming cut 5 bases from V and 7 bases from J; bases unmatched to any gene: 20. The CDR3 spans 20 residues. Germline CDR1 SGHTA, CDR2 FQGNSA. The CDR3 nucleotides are TGTGCCAGCAGCCCGGAGACCGGGACTAGCGGGATAGTGGGGGGAAATGAGCAGTTCTTC. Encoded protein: CASSPETGTSGIVGGNEQFF.

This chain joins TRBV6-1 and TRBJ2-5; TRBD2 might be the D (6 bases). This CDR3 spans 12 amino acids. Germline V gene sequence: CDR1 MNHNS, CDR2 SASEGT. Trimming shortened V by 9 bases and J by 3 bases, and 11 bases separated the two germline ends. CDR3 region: CASPAGKETQYF. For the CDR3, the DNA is TGTGCCAGTCCCGCGGGGAAAGAGACCCAGTACTTC.

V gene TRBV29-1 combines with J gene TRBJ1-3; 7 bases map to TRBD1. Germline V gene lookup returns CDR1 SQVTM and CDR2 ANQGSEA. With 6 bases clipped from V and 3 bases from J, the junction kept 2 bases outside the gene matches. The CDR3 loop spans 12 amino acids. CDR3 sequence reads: CSVRDSGNTIYF. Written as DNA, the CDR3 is TGCAGCGTCCGGGACAGTGGAAACACCATATATTTT.

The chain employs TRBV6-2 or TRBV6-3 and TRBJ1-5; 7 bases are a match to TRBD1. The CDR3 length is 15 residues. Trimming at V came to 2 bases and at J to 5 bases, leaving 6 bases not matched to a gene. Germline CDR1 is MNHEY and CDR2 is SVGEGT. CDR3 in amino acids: CASSYPTGADQPQHF. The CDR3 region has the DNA TGTGCCAGCAGTTACCCAACAGGGGCTGATCAGCCCCAGCATTTT.

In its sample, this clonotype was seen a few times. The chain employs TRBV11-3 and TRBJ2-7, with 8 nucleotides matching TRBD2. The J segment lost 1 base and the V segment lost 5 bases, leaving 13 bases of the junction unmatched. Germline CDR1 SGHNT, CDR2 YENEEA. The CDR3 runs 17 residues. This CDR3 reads CASSISTSLAGSYEQYF. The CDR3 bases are TGTGCCAGCAGCATCTCTACCTCTCTAGCGGGTTCCTACGAGCAGTACTTC. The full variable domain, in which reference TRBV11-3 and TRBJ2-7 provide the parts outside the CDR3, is EAGVVQSPRYKIIEKKQPVAFWCNPISGHNTLYWYLQNLGQGPELLIRYENEEAVDDSQLPKDRFSAERLKGVDSTLKIQPAELGDSAVYLCASSISTSLAGSYEQYFGPGTRLTVT.

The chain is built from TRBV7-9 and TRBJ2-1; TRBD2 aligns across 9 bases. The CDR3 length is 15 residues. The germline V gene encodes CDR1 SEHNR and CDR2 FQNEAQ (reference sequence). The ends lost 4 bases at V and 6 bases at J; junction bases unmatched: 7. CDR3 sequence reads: CASSSVAGVGNEQFF. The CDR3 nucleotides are TGTGCCAGCAGCTCGGTAGCGGGAGTCGGCAATGAGCAGTTCTTC.

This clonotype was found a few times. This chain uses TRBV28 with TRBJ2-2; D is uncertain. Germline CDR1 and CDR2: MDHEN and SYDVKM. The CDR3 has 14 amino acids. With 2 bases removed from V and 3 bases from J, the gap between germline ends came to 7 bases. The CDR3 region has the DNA TGTGCCAGCAGTTTAAGTGGGGACACCGGGGAGCTGTTTTTT. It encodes CASSLSGDTGELFF.